This T cell receptor (beta chain) was sequenced for a study of metastatic and nonmetastatic thyroid tumors. For the study at large: Where malignant and benign thyroid patients were concerned, repertoires were compared across blood and tumor or nodule tissue.

This CDR3 has 17 amino acids. V shed 2 bases and J 3 bases; nucleotides not matched to a gene: 6. Germline loops: CDR1 MDHEN, CDR2 SYDVKM. Before thyroid surgery, none of the patients had received any treatment. Authors' processing steps: What underpinned the distant-metastasis classifier for papillary thyroid cancer was the set of CDR3 differences across clinicopathological groups. With MiXCR, TCRdb called clones anew from the PCR reads. These V and J calls are TCRdb output, not the study's own analysis. The table shows approximately 22,000 clones, with approximately 15% occurring only once. Specimen: tumor tissue. The sequence was collected from a female donor with papillary thyroid cancer or a benign thyroid nodule (not recorded which). Some clones in this sample may be carry-over from other donors' samples. The rearrangement joins TRBV28 to TRBJ2-3; 12 nucleotides align to TRBD2. The CDR3 loop reads CASSLRLAGVETDTQYF. CDR3 nucleotide sequence: TGTGCCAGCAGTTTAAGACTAGCGGGAGTCGAGACAGATACGCAGTATTTT.